This T cell receptor beta chain was sequenced during a study of blood T cell repertoires in COVID-19. CDR3 length: 15 amino acids. V shed 5 bases, J shed 2 bases, and the junction held 5 bases outside the gene matches. From germline, CDR1 is KGHDR and CDR2 SFDVKD. The method was immunoSEQ multiplex PCR; TCRdb's version includes in-frame clones alone and lacks a portion of them. Here the sample spans some 60,000 clones, about four fifths being singletons. The sequence was obtained from a human donor in a cohort sampled during active COVID-19. Sequenced material: peripheral blood. The chain couples TRBV24-1 to TRBJ2-3, with 8 bases fitting TRBD1. The CDR3 region is CATSGGQDLTDTQYF. CDR3 DNA sequence: TGTGCCACCAGTGGGGGACAGGACCTCACAGATACGCAGTATTTT.